A single T cell receptor beta chain is shown here with its context. Its antigen remains unknown. The source of the sample is a study of T cell responses to AZD1222 COVID-19 vaccine. Study findings and constraints: Compared with day 0, the breadth and depth of the Spike-specific TCR repertoire rose significantly after two doses of AZD1222.

Germline V gives CDR1 SGHNT, CDR2 YENEEA. CDR3 length: 16 amino acids. J was trimmed by 6 bases and V by 5 bases; bases with no gene match: 11. TCRdb's table, derived via immunoSEQ multiplex PCR, lists solely in-frame clones and lacks some. The table shows over 130,000 clones, with about nine tenths occurring only once. Material: peripheral blood, obtained 28 days after the second AZD1222 dose. The receptor was derived from an adult who received the AZD1222 COVID-19 vaccine. The V gene is TRBV11-3, the J gene TRBJ2-2, with TRBD1 identical over 8 bases. In DNA form, the CDR3 reads TGTGCCAGCAGCCCAAGACAGGGGCTAGAATCCGGGGAGCTGTTTTTT. Its translation is CASSPRQGLESGELFF.